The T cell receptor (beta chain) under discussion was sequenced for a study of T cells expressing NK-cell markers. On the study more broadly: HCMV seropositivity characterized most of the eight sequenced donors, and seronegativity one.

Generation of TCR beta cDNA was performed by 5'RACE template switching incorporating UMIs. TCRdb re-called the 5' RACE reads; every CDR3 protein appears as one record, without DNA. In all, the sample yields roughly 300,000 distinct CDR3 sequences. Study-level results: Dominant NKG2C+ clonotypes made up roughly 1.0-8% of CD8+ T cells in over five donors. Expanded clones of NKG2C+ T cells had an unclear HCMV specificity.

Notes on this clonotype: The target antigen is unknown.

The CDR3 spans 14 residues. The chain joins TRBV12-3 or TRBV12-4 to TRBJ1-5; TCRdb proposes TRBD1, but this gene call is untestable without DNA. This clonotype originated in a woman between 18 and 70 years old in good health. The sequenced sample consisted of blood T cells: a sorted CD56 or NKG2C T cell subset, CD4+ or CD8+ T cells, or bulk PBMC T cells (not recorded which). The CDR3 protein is CASSFSGGNQPQHF.